A single T cell receptor (beta chain) is shown here with its context. Its antigen is as yet unknown. These data originate in a study of shared clonotypes between healthy human individuals. The data were produced by immunoSEQ multiplex PCR, yet TCRdb's version contains in-frame clones alone and is incomplete. The data contain 2 million to 2.5 million clones, 85% to 95% of them singletons. CDR1 is LNHDA and CDR2 is SQIVND in the germline V gene (reference sequence). CDR3 size: 13 residues. Between the trimmed V and J ends, which lost 4 bases and 2 bases, there was a span of 7 bases. General study results and limits: Approximately 5.1% was the fraction of naive CD4 clonotypes found shared across a handful of donors.

This chain links TRBV19 with TRBJ2-3; no firm D call. The clonotype was recovered from a man aged 18 to 30 in good health. Material for sequencing was naive CD4+ T cells sorted from blood. Subset given: CD45RA+ positively selected. For the CDR3, the DNA is TGTGCCAGTAGTACGATTCACACAGATACGCAGTATTTT. Its protein is CASSTIHTDTQYF.